These 29 T cell receptor beta chains were sequenced from one sample in a study of cytomegalovirus exposure and HLA in healthy donors. 13 Jbeta primers and 60 Vbeta primers were used for the PCR. The data were produced by immunoSEQ multiplex PCR, yet TCRdb's version contains in-frame clones alone and is incomplete. The sample lists roughly 150,000 clones; 68% were seen once. What was sequenced was PBMCs. These receptors all stem from a man between 25 and 39 years old in good health and CMV-seropositive.

This clone was observed a handful of times. This sequence joins TRBV7-3 and TRBJ2-5; D call uncertain. The CDR3 runs 13 residues. Trimming cost V 0 bases and J 4 bases, with 6 bases left between them. Germline loops: CDR1 SGHTA, CDR2 FQGTGA. The CDR3 DNA is TGTGCCAGCAGCTTAACCCAGGTAGAGACCCAGTACTTC. It specifies CASSLTQVETQYF.

This clone appeared a few times. The chain links TRBV5-8 to TRBJ2-1; TRBD2 is a possible D gene (6 bases). This CDR3 comprises 15 residues. Germline V CDR1 and CDR2: SGHTS, YDEGEE. The V and J ends lost 5 bases and 11 bases respectively, with 23 bases between them. The CDR3 here is CASSLGGTPLGKQFF. In DNA form, the CDR3 reads TGTGCCAGCAGTCTAGGAGGGACCCCACTGGGAAAGCAGTTCTTC. Full variable domain (remainder filled in from reference TRBV5-8 and TRBJ2-1): EAGVTQSPTHLIKTRGQQATLRCSPISGHTSVYWYQQALGLGLQFLLWYDEGEERNRGNFPPRFSGRQFPNYSSELNVNALELEDSALYLCASSLGGTPLGKQFFGPGTRLTVL.

The gene calls are TRBV6-5 and TRBJ2-7; 7 bases match TRBD1. The CDR3 has 13 amino acids. CDR1 and CDR2 (germline): MNHEY, SVGAGI. Trimming cost V 10 bases and J 2 bases; bases outside gene matches: 8. CDR3 protein: CATSTGETYEQYF. The DNA of the CDR3 is TGTGCCACCTCTACAGGGGAAACCTACGAGCAGTACTTC.

The CDR3 here is CASSLFGTVYEQYF. For the CDR3, the DNA is TGTGCCAGCAGTTTATTCGGGACAGTCTACGAGCAGTACTTC. V is TRBV28 and J is TRBJ2-7; 7 positions match TRBD1. The germline CDR1 and CDR2 sequences are MDHEN and SYDVKM. V lost 1 base and J lost 3; bases outside the gene matches: 3. CDR3 length equals 14 residues.

The gene calls are TRBV27 and TRBJ1-4; D might be TRBD1 (5 bases). This CDR3 is built from 16 residues. CDR1 is MNHEY, CDR2 SMNVEV, per germline (reference sequence). V was pared by 5 bases and J by 7 bases, with 20 bases between. The CDR3 bases are TGTGCCAGCAGTCTGACCCCGGGACTCCCAGGTGAAAAACTGTTTTTT. As protein: CASSLTPGLPGEKLFF.

This clone showed up just a few times. The chain combines TRBV5-4 with TRBJ2-1; TRBD2 matches at 7 bases. The CDR3 sequence is 16 residues long. After removal of 2 bases from V and 8 bases from J, the junction contained 13 bases not matched to a gene. CDR1 is SGHNT and CDR2 is YYREEE in the germline V gene (reference sequence). The CDR3 is CASSLEVSGIGHEQFF. Here the CDR3 DNA reads TGTGCCAGCAGCTTAGAAGTCAGCGGGATAGGACATGAGCAGTTCTTC. The variable domain in full, with the rest retrieved from reference TRBV5-4 and TRBJ2-1, is ETGVTQSPTHLIKTRGQQVTLRCSSQSGHNTVSWYQQALGQGPQFIFQYYREEENGRGNFPPRFSGLQFPNYSSELNVNALELDDSALYLCASSLEVSGIGHEQFFGPGTRLTVL.

The count of this clone is one. The chain joins TRBV11-3 to TRBJ2-1; perhaps TRBD1 as D (5 bases). V lost 4 bases, J lost 10 bases, and 17 bases lay in between. The CDR3 spans 14 residues. Germline V CDR1 and CDR2: SGHNT, YENEEA. CDR3 sequence: CASSSVGLTAEQFF. The CDR3 DNA follows: TGTGCCAGCAGCTCGGTCGGGTTGACAGCGGAGCAGTTCTTC.

The chain employs TRBV5-1 and TRBJ1-6, with a possible D match to TRBD1 (5 bases). Germline-derived CDR1 and CDR2 are SGHRS and YFSETQ. V was shortened by 5 bases and J by 10 bases, with 22 bases between the two germline ends. The CDR3 covers 16 residues. Written as DNA, the CDR3 is TGCGCCAGCAGAAATACCGGGACTATTTCGGAGTCACCCCTCCACTTT. Translating gives CASRNTGTISESPLHF.

The chain combines TRBV30 with TRBJ2-3; 7 nucleotides match TRBD2. Germline-derived CDR1 and CDR2 are GTSNPN and SVGIG (reference sequence). This CDR3 region has 17 residues. The V segment lost 0 bases and the J segment 4 bases; nucleotides outside the gene matches: 13. Here the CDR3 DNA reads TGTGCCTGGAGTGTAAGGGCCTTTAGCGGGTTGGCAGATACGCAGTATTTT. Translation: CAWSVRAFSGLADTQYF.

The chain has TRBV9 and TRBJ1-2, with 7 positions matching TRBD1. Germline trimming cut 4 bases from V and 3 bases from J; bases unmatched to any gene: 6. The CDR3 contains 14 residues. Germline assignment: CDR1 SGDLS and CDR2 YYNGEE. Here the CDR3 DNA reads TGTGCCAGCAGCATACAGGGGCTCGACTATGGCTACACCTTC. Protein sequence: CASSIQGLDYGYTF.

This chain links TRBV4-1 with TRBJ2-3; 14 positions agree with TRBD2. The CDR3 length is 16 residues. The trim removed 6 bases at V and 0 bases at J, leaving 2 bases unmatched. Germline V gene sequence: CDR1 MGHRA, CDR2 YSYEKL. CDR3 amino acids: CASRRLAGGSTDTQYF. CDR3 DNA sequence: TGCGCCAGCAGGCGACTAGCGGGAGGGAGCACAGATACGCAGTATTTT.

V gene TRBV19 combines with J gene TRBJ1-2; D gene ambiguous. CDR3 size: 12 residues. Trimming removed 6 bases from V and 2 bases from J, with 7 bases in between. The V gene's germline CDR1 is LNHDA and CDR2 SQIVND (reference sequence). The CDR3 DNA reads TGTGCCAGTAGGGGGAGAAACTATGGCTACACCTTC. Translation gives CASRGRNYGYTF.

The chain links TRBV5-1 to TRBJ2-1; 11 bases agree with TRBD1. The CDR3 sequence is 16 residues long. Germline-derived CDR1 and CDR2 are SGHRS and YFSETQ. J gave up 2 bases and V 5 bases, and 6 bases lay outside the gene matches. CDR3 sequence (DNA): TGCGCCAGCAGTCCGCCGGGACAGGGGGCCTACAATGAGCAGTTCTTC. It translates to CASSPPGQGAYNEQFF.

This clone was seen just once. The chain has TRBV7-9 and TRBJ2-7, with 10 bases lining up with TRBD2. The germline CDR1 and CDR2 sequences are SEHNR and FQNEAQ (reference sequence). The length of the CDR3 is 14 residues. J was trimmed by 2 bases and V by 5 bases; bases with no gene match: 3. The CDR3 sequence is CASSRTSGAYEQYF. DNA for the CDR3: TGTGCCAGCAGCAGGACTAGCGGAGCCTACGAGCAGTACTTC.

V gene TRBV2 combines with J gene TRBJ2-1; 14 bases are shared with TRBD2. Germline CDR1 reads SNHLY; CDR2 reads FYNNEI. Germline trimming cut 5 bases from V and 4 bases from J; bases unmatched to any gene: 4. The CDR3 loop spans 16 amino acids. As DNA, the CDR3 is TGTGCCAGCAGTTCGACTAGCGGGAGGGGGTACAATGAGCAGTTCTTC. Translating gives CASSSTSGRGYNEQFF.

The V gene is TRBV2, the J gene TRBJ2-1; tentatively, D is TRBD1 (6 bases). Germline loops: CDR1 SNHLY, CDR2 FYNNEI. Trimming shortened V by 3 bases and J by 9 bases, and 9 bases separated the two germline ends. CDR3 length: 12 amino acids. DNA of the CDR3: TGTGCCAGCAGTGATACAGGGAGTGAGCAGTTCTTC. Protein: CASSDTGSEQFF.

This clone was observed once. The chain uses TRBV5-1 and TRBJ2-1, with D possibly matching TRBD1 (6 bases). Trimming stripped 1 base from V and 5 bases from J, with 10 bases between. Germline CDR1 and CDR2: SGHRS and YFSETQ. The CDR3 runs to 14 residues. The CDR3 DNA follows: TGCGCCAGCAGCTTGCTCCGGACAGACAATGAGCAGTTCTTC. Its translation is CASSLLRTDNEQFF.

The chain carries TRBV9 and TRBJ2-3; D is uncertain. Trimming shortened V by 0 bases and J by 2 bases, and 10 bases separated the two germline ends. The CDR3 length is 15 residues. Germline loops: CDR1 SGDLS, CDR2 YYNGEE. The CDR3 sequence: CASSVDQVYTDTQYF. The CDR3 bases are TGTGCCAGCAGCGTAGACCAGGTCTACACAGATACGCAGTATTTT.

The count of this clone is one. This chain uses TRBV27 with TRBJ1-5; unclear D gene. Per the germline V gene, CDR1 is MNHEY and CDR2 is SMNVEV (reference sequence). V lost 2 bases, J lost 2 bases, and 7 bases lay in between. The CDR3 runs 14 residues. The CDR3 nucleotides read TGTGCCAGCAGTTTAAAAGGAGGCAATCAGCCCCAGCATTTT. Translation gives CASSLKGGNQPQHF.

This clone was seen only once. V and J are TRBV4-1 and TRBJ1-2; 11 bases map to TRBD1. The CDR3 contains 15 residues. From germline, CDR1 is MGHRA and CDR2 YSYEKL. With 2 bases clipped from V and 7 bases from J, the junction kept 6 bases outside the gene matches. The DNA for the CDR3 is TGCGCCAGCAGCCAACCGGGACAGGGGGTAGGTGGCTACACCTTC. This translates into CASSQPGQGVGGYTF.

The chain recombines TRBV28 with TRBJ2-1; 7 bases are shared with TRBD1. The germline V gene encodes CDR1 MDHEN and CDR2 SYDVKM. V gave up 2 bases and J gave up 14 bases; unmatched junction bases: 3. The CDR3 spans 11 residues. CDR3 sequence (DNA): TGTGCCAGCAGTTTACGGGACAGCAAGTTCTTC. Translated, it gives CASSLRDSKFF.

The chain links TRBV10-3 to TRBJ2-5; unclear D gene. Trimming shortened V by 6 bases and J by 4 bases, and 6 bases separated the two germline ends. The CDR3 is made up of 11 amino acids. Germline V lookup: CDR1 ENHRY, CDR2 SYGVKD. The CDR3, as DNA: TGTGCCATCAGAAATAGAGAGACCCAGTACTTC. Translated: CAIRNRETQYF.

The chain combines TRBV7-2 with TRBJ2-3, with no clear D. Between the trimmed V and J ends, which lost 6 bases and 10 bases, there was a span of 11 bases. CDR3 length: 11 residues. CDR1 SGHTA and CDR2 FQGNSA come from the germline V gene. The CDR3 DNA reads as TGTGCCAGCAGATTGGTCGGAGCGCAGTATTTT. This translates into CASRLVGAQYF.

The V call is TRBV6-6, the J call TRBJ2-7; D is ambiguous. Trimming shortened V by 7 bases and J by 2 bases, and 12 bases separated the two germline ends. The germline gives CDR1 MNHNY, CDR2 SVGAGI (reference sequence). This CDR3 contains 13 residues. Here the CDR3 DNA reads TGTGCCAGCATCCGAGACTCCGCCTACGAGCAGTACTTC. Amino acid sequence: CASIRDSAYEQYF.

The chain combines TRBV6-4 with TRBJ2-2; no clear D gene. Trimming shortened V by 5 bases and J by 1 base, and 2 bases separated the two germline ends. Looked up from germline, CDR1 is MRHNA and CDR2 is SNTAGT. CDR3 size: 12 residues. Written as DNA, the CDR3 is TGTGCCAGCAGTCGGAACACCGGGGAGCTGTTTTTT. It is translated as CASSRNTGELFF.

The chain recombines TRBV14 with TRBJ2-5; maybe TRBD2 (6 bases). The last part of the DNA fits TRBJ2-7 better; the J call may be wrong. Looked up from germline, CDR1 is SGHDN and CDR2 is FVKESK. The CDR3 contains 14 residues. Here the CDR3 DNA reads TGTGCCAGCAGCCCTTCTAGCGAGAGCCACGAGCAGTACTTC. This encodes CASSPSSESHEQYF.

The chain combines TRBV7-8 with TRBJ2-1, with 10 bases lining up with TRBD2. V was clipped by 2 bases and J by 4 bases; unmatched bases: 8. The V gene's germline CDR1 is SGHVS and CDR2 FQNEAQ. The CDR3 sequence is 17 residues long. The CDR3 sequence is CASSLSASGGNYNEQFF. In nucleotides, the CDR3 is TGTGCCAGCAGCTTAAGTGCTAGCGGGGGTAATTACAATGAGCAGTTCTTC. Full variable domain (missing parts from reference TRBV7-8 and TRBJ2-1): GAGVSQSPRYKVAKRGQDVALRCDPISGHVSLFWYQQALGQGPEFLTYFQNEAQLDKSGLPSDRFFAERPEGSVSTLKIQRTQQEDSAVYLCASSLSASGGNYNEQFFGPGTRLTVL.

The genes are TRBV7-2 and TRBJ1-1, with 8 bases matching TRBD1. The CDR3 consists of 14 residues. Germline V CDR1 and CDR2: SGHTA, FQGNSA. V was clipped by 6 bases and J by 4 bases; unmatched bases: 7. This CDR3 is CASRPGGLGTEAFF. The CDR3, as DNA: TGTGCCAGCAGGCCAGGGGGCTTGGGCACTGAAGCTTTCTTT. Full variable domain (remainder filled in from reference TRBV7-2 and TRBJ1-1): GAGVSQSPSNKVTEKGKDVELRCDPISGHTALYWYRQSLGQGLEFLIYFQGNSAPDKSGLPSDRFSAERTGGSVSTLTIQRTQQEDSAVYLCASRPGGLGTEAFFGQGTRLTVV.

The rearrangement links TRBV13 to TRBJ1-4; D gene uncertain. V lost 5 bases, J lost 0 bases, and 10 bases lay in between. The CDR3 is 15 residues long. The germline V gene has CDR1 PRHDT and CDR2 FYEKMQ (reference sequence). CDR3 residues: CASSRAEATNEKLFF. In nucleotides, the CDR3 is TGTGCCAGCAGCCGGGCGGAGGCAACTAATGAAAAACTGTTTTTT. The full variable domain, completed using reference TRBV13 and TRBJ1-4, is AAGVIQSPRHLIKEKRETATLKCYPIPRHDTVYWYQQGPGQDPQFLISFYEKMQSDKGSIPDRFSAQQFSDYHSELNMSSLELGDSALYFCASSRAEATNEKLFFGSGTQLSVL.